Each of the 23 T cell receptor beta chains below was sequenced from the same sample in a study of T cell repertoires in cytomegalovirus infection. TCRdb passed the reads through MiXCR, listing each CDR3 protein once. The repertoire holds about 140,000 distinct CDR3 sequences, with roughly 6.5% as singletons. Sequencing was done on a sample of PBMCs. The receptors were sampled from a human donor in good health (CMV status not recorded). Some clones in this sample may be carry-over from other donors' samples.

This chain connects TRBV2 to TRBJ2-5, with unresolved D. The V gene lost 2 bases and the J gene lost 5 bases, with 6 bases spanning the gap. CDR1 and CDR2 from the germline V gene are SNHLY and FYNNEI. CDR3 length equals 12 residues. The DNA for the CDR3 is TGTGCCAGCAGTGAACTAAGGGAGACCCAGTACTTC. Its translation is CASSELRETQYF.

This clonotype was detected ten times or more. The genes are TRBV7-8 and TRBJ1-1, with a possible D match to TRBD1 (6 bases). This CDR3 is built from 13 residues. Between the trimmed V and J ends, which lost 4 bases and 2 bases, there was a span of 8 bases. The germline gives CDR1 SGHVS, CDR2 FQNEAQ. The CDR3 DNA follows: TGTGCCAGCAGCTACAGGGTTAACACTGAAGCTTTCTTT. Translated: CASSYRVNTEAFF. The full variable domain, in which reference TRBV7-8 and TRBJ1-1 provide the parts outside the CDR3, is GAGVSQSPRYKVAKRGQDVALRCDPISGHVSLFWYQQALGQGPEFLTYFQNEAQLDKSGLPSDRFFAERPEGSVSTLKIQRTQQEDSAVYLCASSYRVNTEAFFGQGTRLTVV.

Ten or more counts support this clonotype. The V gene is TRBV12-3 or TRBV12-4, the J gene TRBJ2-3, with 7 bases lining up with TRBD1. The CDR3 spans 15 residues. V trimming: 1 base; J trimming: 1 base; junction bases outside the gene matches: 2. The chain's CDR3 is CASSLGGTGTDTQYF. In DNA, the CDR3 is TGTGCCAGCAGTTTAGGGGGGACAGGCACAGATACGCAGTATTTT.

This clonotype was counted many times. The gene calls are TRBV7-8 and TRBJ2-5, with D tentatively TRBD2 (8 bases). The CDR3 sequence is 16 residues long. Germline CDR1 SGHVS, CDR2 FQNEAQ. V was clipped by 5 bases and J by 4 bases, with 20 bases between them. CDR3 in DNA: TGTGCCAGCAGCCCCTCGACAGGGAGCGGGGGAGAGACCCAGTACTTC. Protein: CASSPSTGSGGETQYF.

In this sample, this clonotype turned up many times. V usage is TRBV5-6 and J usage is TRBJ1-6; D is possibly TRBD1 (5 bases). This CDR3 contains 14 residues. In germline, CDR1 is SGHDT, CDR2 YYEEEE. V gave up 4 bases and J gave up 9 bases, with 14 bases separating them. This CDR3 reads CASSLTGFGSPLHF. DNA of the CDR3: TGTGCCAGCAGCCTCACAGGTTTTGGTTCACCCCTCCACTTT.

Ten or more counts support this clonotype. Germline is not matched at one junction end, which may reflect a read error. The J gene is TRBJ2-3, the V gene TRBV5-5, with D possibly TRBD2 on 7 matching bases. CDR1 and CDR2 (germline): SGHKS, YYEKEE (reference sequence). This CDR3 spans 14 amino acids. This CDR3 reads CACRGGGATDTQYF. The CDR3 bases are TGTGCCTGCAGGGGAGGGGGGGCTACAGATACGCAGTATTTT. Using reference TRBV5-5 and TRBJ2-3 for the parts outside the CDR3, the full variable domain is DAGVTQSPTHLIKTRGQQVTLRCSPISGHKSVSWYQQVLGQGPQFIFQYYEKEERGRGNFPDRFSARQFPNYSSELNVNALLLGDSALYLCACRGGGATDTQYFGPGTRLTVL.

This clonotype came up many times. The chain recombines TRBV11-2 with TRBJ2-2; weak D call: TRBD1 (6 bases). Trimming stripped 5 bases from V and 2 bases from J, with 12 bases between. From germline, CDR1 is SGHAT and CDR2 FQNNGV. The CDR3 runs 15 residues. The chain's CDR3 is CASSHGQTNTGELFF. In DNA, the CDR3 is TGTGCCAGCAGCCATGGACAGACAAACACCGGGGAGCTGTTTTTT.

The chain joins TRBV5-1 to TRBJ2-5, with TRBD1 as a possible D gene (6 bases). Germline-derived CDR1 and CDR2 are SGHRS and YFSETQ. Trimming shortened V by 3 bases and J by 4 bases, and 13 bases separated the two germline ends. This CDR3 comprises 14 residues. CDR3 region: CASSWTRGGETQYF. The DNA for the CDR3 is TGCGCCAGCAGCTGGACCCGAGGGGGAGAGACCCAGTACTTC.

This clonotype appeared many times. This rearrangement joins TRBV5-4 to TRBJ2-3; 7 positions match TRBD2. The CDR3 extends over 15 amino acids. Germline V CDR1 and CDR2: SGHNT, YYREEE (reference sequence). V dropped 2 bases and J dropped 2; count of bases not matched to a gene: 5. The chain's CDR3 is CASSFGGGYTDTQYF. The CDR3 DNA is TGTGCCAGCAGCTTTGGCGGGGGATACACAGATACGCAGTATTTT. The complete variable domain, with remaining parts taken from reference TRBV5-4 and TRBJ2-3, reads ETGVTQSPTHLIKTRGQQVTLRCSSQSGHNTVSWYQQALGQGPQFIFQYYREEENGRGNFPPRFSGLQFPNYSSELNVNALELDDSALYLCASSFGGGYTDTQYFGPGTRLTVL.

In its sample, this clonotype was seen many times. The gene calls are TRBV19 and TRBJ1-5, with 7 bases identical to TRBD1. Germline CDR1 reads LNHDA; CDR2 reads SQIVND (reference sequence). Trimming at V came to 7 bases and at J to 6 bases, leaving 9 bases not matched to a gene. The CDR3 has 14 residues. DNA of the CDR3: TGTGCCAGTAATGCCGGGACAGAAGGTCAGCCCCAGCATTTT. Amino acid sequence: CASNAGTEGQPQHF.

This clonotype came up many times. This chain's CDR3 is CAISTSGENTGELFF. CDR3 in DNA: TGTGCCATCAGCACTAGCGGGGAGAACACCGGGGAGCTGTTTTTT. The chain couples TRBV10-3 to TRBJ2-2; TRBD2 matches at 10 bases. The CDR3 covers 15 residues. Trimming at V came to 6 bases and at J to 1 base, leaving 2 bases not matched to a gene. Germline V lookup: CDR1 ENHRY, CDR2 SYGVKD.

This clonotype occurred many times. V usage is TRBV7-2 and J usage is TRBJ2-3; D might be TRBD2 (5 bases). V lost 0 bases and J 7 bases, leaving 29 bases between the germline ends. Germline V gene lookup returns CDR1 SGHTA and CDR2 FQGNSA. The CDR3 is 20 amino acids. The CDR3 region is CASSLALYRRTGLSENTQYF. The CDR3 nucleotides are TGTGCCAGCAGCTTAGCGCTTTACCGTCGCACGGGGTTGTCGGAGAATACGCAGTATTTT.

This clonotype was seen at least ten times. This chain links TRBV7-3 with TRBJ2-2; the D is unclear. From germline, CDR1 is SGHTA and CDR2 FQGTGA. Trimming cost V 2 bases and J 6 bases, with 10 bases left between them. CDR3 length: 14 residues. CDR3 region: CASSLGVSAGELFF. Here the CDR3 DNA reads TGTGCCAGCAGCTTAGGGGTTTCGGCCGGGGAGCTGTTTTTT.

Ten or more counts support this clonotype. This rearrangement joins TRBV7-8 to TRBJ1-1, with D uncertain. Germline-derived CDR1 and CDR2 are SGHVS and FQNEAQ. This CDR3 comprises 13 residues. V was cut by 0 bases and J by 1 base, with 3 bases left in between. The CDR3 loop reads CASSLAENTEAFF. CDR3 nucleotide sequence: TGTGCCAGCAGCTTAGCAGAGAACACTGAAGCTTTCTTT.

This clonotype was detected ten times or more. In nucleotides, the CDR3 is TGCAGTGCTAGACAGGGGCTTAGCTCCTACAATGAGCAGTTCTTC. This codes for CSARQGLSSYNEQFF. V usage is TRBV20-1 and J usage is TRBJ2-1; D possibly corresponds to TRBD1 (6 bases). The CDR3 has 15 residues. V lost 2 bases and J 0 bases, leaving 11 bases between the germline ends. Germline loops: CDR1 DFQATT, CDR2 SNEGSKA (reference sequence).

This clonotype was observed at least ten times. V usage is TRBV7-2 and J usage is TRBJ1-2; D is unclear. The CDR3 contains 11 residues. Looked up from germline, CDR1 is SGHTA and CDR2 is FQGNSA. The V gene lost 4 bases and the J gene lost 8 bases, with 8 bases spanning the gap. CDR3 in DNA: TGTGCCAGCAGCTATCCTTTCGGCTACACCTTC. Translation: CASSYPFGYTF.

This clonotype came up many times. This chain connects TRBV6-5 to TRBJ2-2, with D perhaps matching TRBD1 or TRBD2 (6 bases each). Germline CDR1 and CDR2: MNHEY and SVGAGI. This CDR3 spans 17 amino acids. V shed 1 base and J shed 0 bases, with 12 bases lying between them. The CDR3 region has the DNA TGTGCCAGCAGTTACTGGGGGGACATCACGAACACCGGGGAGCTGTTTTTT. This sequence encodes CASSYWGDITNTGELFF.

This clonotype was counted ten times or more. The J gene is TRBJ2-7, the V gene TRBV7-8; D gene ambiguous. Germline lookup yields CDR1 SGHVS and CDR2 FQNEAQ. CDR3 length equals 15 residues. The V and J ends lost 6 bases and 1 base respectively, with 16 bases between them. In DNA form, the CDR3 reads TGTGCCAGCAGTCTCCTTACGGCTAGTTCCTACGAGCAGTACTTC. Translation: CASSLLTASSYEQYF.

The J gene is TRBJ2-6, the V gene TRBV20-1; D gene uncertain. V was shortened by 5 bases and J by 1 base, with 6 bases between the two germline ends. The germline V gene has CDR1 DFQATT and CDR2 SNEGSKA (reference sequence). The CDR3 covers 13 residues. CDR3 region: CSARASGANVLTF. CDR3 nucleotides: TGCAGTGCTCGTGCTTCTGGGGCCAACGTCCTGACTTTC.

In its sample, this clonotype was seen many times. The V and J genes are TRBV12-3 or TRBV12-4 and TRBJ1-1, with TRBD1 matching 8 bases. The CDR3 is 13 residues long. V was pared by 5 bases and J by 6 bases, with 5 bases of the junction left unmatched. The CDR3 loop reads CASSAQGGSEAFF. The CDR3 region has the DNA TGTGCCAGCAGTGCACAGGGGGGGTCTGAAGCTTTCTTT.

At least ten counts were recorded for this clonotype. The chain combines TRBV7-2 with TRBJ2-3; D call uncertain. V was clipped by 1 base and J by 3 bases, with 8 bases between them. CDR1 is SGHTA and CDR2 is FQGNSA in the germline V gene. This CDR3 comprises 14 residues. This chain's CDR3 is CASSLEENTDTQYF. DNA for the CDR3: TGTGCCAGCAGCTTAGAGGAGAATACAGATACGCAGTATTTT.

This clonotype was found many times. The V call is TRBV5-5, the J call TRBJ2-7; perhaps D is TRBD1 or TRBD2 (5 bases each). This CDR3 region has 15 residues. CDR1 and CDR2 (germline): SGHKS, YYEKEE (reference sequence). V was clipped by 0 bases and J by 2 bases, with 12 bases between them. As DNA, the CDR3 is TGTGCCAGCAGCTTGGTCGGGGACCAAACCTACGAGCAGTACTTC. Protein sequence: CASSLVGDQTYEQYF.

The V call is TRBV27, the J call TRBJ2-3; possible D gene TRBD2, 6 bases. Germline CDR1 and CDR2: MNHEY and SMNVEV (reference sequence). V was shortened by 4 bases and J by 4 bases, with 12 bases between the two germline ends. This CDR3 has 14 amino acids. DNA of the CDR3: TGTGCCAGCAGTTGGGGGGACTCCTCAGATACGCAGTATTTT. It encodes CASSWGDSSDTQYF.